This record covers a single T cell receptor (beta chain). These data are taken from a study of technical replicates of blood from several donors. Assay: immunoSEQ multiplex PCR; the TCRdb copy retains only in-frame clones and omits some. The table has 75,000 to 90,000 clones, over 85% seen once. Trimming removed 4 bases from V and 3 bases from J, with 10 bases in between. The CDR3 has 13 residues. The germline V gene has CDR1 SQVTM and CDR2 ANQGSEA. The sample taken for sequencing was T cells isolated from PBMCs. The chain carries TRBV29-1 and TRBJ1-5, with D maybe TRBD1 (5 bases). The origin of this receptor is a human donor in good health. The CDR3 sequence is CSVGAGLNQPQHF. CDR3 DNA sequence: TGCAGCGTTGGAGCGGGGCTCAATCAGCCCCAGCATTTT.